A single sample gave rise to the 19 T cell receptor beta chains below, sequenced in a study of T cell responses to AZD1222 COVID-19 vaccine. Sequenced by immunoSEQ multiplex PCR; TCRdb stores in-frame clones only, minus some. This sample yields approximately 140,000 clones, of which 92% are seen a single time; approximately 3.3% belongs to the top ten. The sequences come from peripheral blood, collected 28 days after the second AZD1222 dose. These receptors came from an adult who received the AZD1222 COVID-19 vaccine.

V gene TRBV24-1 combines with J gene TRBJ2-5; a possible D gene is TRBD2 (6 bases). V lost 4 bases and J 2 bases, leaving 16 bases between the germline ends. The CDR3 loop spans 16 amino acids. Looked up from germline, CDR1 is KGHDR and CDR2 is SFDVKD. In nucleotides, the CDR3 is TGTGCCACCAGTGACTACGGGACTCTCCGACAAGAGACCCAGTACTTC. Its protein product is CATSDYGTLRQETQYF.

The rearrangement joins TRBV30 to TRBJ1-2; D gene uncertain. Germline-derived CDR1 and CDR2 are GTSNPN and SVGIG (reference sequence). Deletions cut 4 bases from V and 5 bases from J, with 8 bases between. There are 11 residues in the CDR3. The CDR3 reads CAWTRVYGYTF. CDR3 sequence (DNA): TGTGCCTGGACAAGGGTTTATGGCTACACCTTC.

The chain couples TRBV7-2 to TRBJ1-1; maybe TRBD1 (5 bases). The CDR3 has 13 amino acids. CDR1 and CDR2 from the germline V gene are SGHTA and FQGNSA. Deletions cut 6 bases from V and 1 base from J, with 9 bases between. The CDR3 loop reads CASRFDRNTEAFF. The CDR3 nucleotides are TGTGCCAGCAGGTTTGACAGGAACACTGAAGCTTTCTTT.

This sequence joins TRBV19 and TRBJ2-6, with no clear D. Deletions cut 5 bases from V and 4 bases from J, with 6 bases between. This CDR3 comprises 13 residues. The V gene's germline CDR1 is LNHDA and CDR2 SQIVND (reference sequence). The CDR3 coding sequence is TGTGCCAGTAGTGGCGGCGGGGCCAACGTCCTGACTTTC. This encodes CASSGGGANVLTF.

A single count supports this clone. V and J are TRBV9 and TRBJ1-1, with 10 bases aligning to TRBD1. CDR1 is SGDLS and CDR2 is YYNGEE in the germline V gene. Trimming cost V 4 bases and J 5 bases; bases outside gene matches: 5. The CDR3 is 14 amino acids. CDR3 DNA: TGTGCCAGCAGCCCCCAGGACAGGGGGACTGAAGCTTTCTTT. Translating it yields CASSPQDRGTEAFF.

The chain links TRBV7-2 to TRBJ2-3; D is unresolved. V was pared by 7 bases and J by 0 bases, with 14 bases between. Looked up from germline, CDR1 is SGHTA and CDR2 is FQGNSA. The CDR3 has 15 amino acids. CDR3 in DNA: TGTGCCAGCAACTCCCGTGGGTATAGCACAGATACGCAGTATTTT. Translation: CASNSRGYSTDTQYF.

A remark on this clone: The sample carries other DNA sequences with the same CDR3. The CDR3 sequence is CASSPSSYEQYF. In DNA, the CDR3 is TGTGCCAGCTCACCCAGCTCCTACGAGCAGTACTTC. The chain is built from TRBV18 and TRBJ2-7; no firm D call. Trimming took off 3 bases at V and 0 bases at J, with 3 bases between the two ends. Germline CDR1 KGHSH, CDR2 LQKENI. The CDR3 is 12 residues long.

The sample holds a few counts of this clone. The V and J genes are TRBV5-1 and TRBJ1-4; 7 positions agree with TRBD1. This CDR3 is built from 18 residues. The germline V gene encodes CDR1 SGHRS and CDR2 YFSETQ. V lost 5 bases, J lost 7 bases, and 20 bases stayed unmatched. As DNA, the CDR3 is TGCGCCAGCAGAGAAAAGGGACAGAGACAATGTTGGATTGAAAAACTGTTTTTT. Residues: CASREKGQRQCWIEKLFF.

V gene TRBV15 combines with J gene TRBJ1-2; D is possibly TRBD1 (6 bases). V was shortened by 1 base and J by 6 bases, with 12 bases between the two germline ends. The germline V gene encodes CDR1 LNHNV and CDR2 YYDKDF (reference sequence). The length of the CDR3 is 14 residues. The CDR3 DNA sequence: TGTGCCACCAGCAGAGTACTACAGGGAGATGGCTACACCTTC. Translated: CATSRVLQGDGYTF.

The chain employs TRBV9 and TRBJ2-5, with 14 bases lining up with TRBD2. Trimming took 4 bases from V and 3 from J; bases not matched to a gene: 5. The CDR3 contains 16 residues. Germline assignment: CDR1 SGDLS and CDR2 YYNGEE. CDR3 sequence: CASSPMGLAGEETQYF. CDR3 in DNA: TGTGCCAGCAGCCCAATGGGACTAGCGGGAGAAGAGACCCAGTACTTC.

V is TRBV11-2 and J is TRBJ2-7; D is undetermined. Germline lookup yields CDR1 SGHAT and CDR2 FQNNGV. The CDR3 runs to 13 residues. V gave up 5 bases and J gave up 3 bases, with 11 bases separating them. The CDR3 loop is CASSPGRNYEQYF. The CDR3 DNA reads TGTGCCAGCAGCCCAGGACGGAACTACGAGCAGTACTTC.

The chain links TRBV11-2 to TRBJ1-2; 8 positions agree with TRBD1. Germline loops: CDR1 SGHAT, CDR2 FQNNGV. The CDR3 loop spans 14 amino acids. J lost 4 bases, V lost 5 bases, and 6 bases had no gene match. As DNA, the CDR3 is TGTGCCAGCAGCATCGGACAGGGATTCTATGGCTACACCTTC. Protein sequence: CASSIGQGFYGYTF. Full variable domain (remainder filled in from reference TRBV11-2 and TRBJ1-2): EAGVAQSPRYKIIEKRQSVAFWCNPISGHATLYWYQQILGQGPKLLIQFQNNGVVDDSQLPKDRFSAERLKGVDSTLKIQPAKLEDSAVYLCASSIGQGFYGYTFGSGTRLTVV.

This sequence joins TRBV2 and TRBJ1-1; TRBD1 matches 7 bases. V was clipped by 5 bases and J by 5 bases; unmatched bases: 5. CDR3 length equals 13 residues. CDR1 is SNHLY and CDR2 is FYNNEI in the germline V gene. This CDR3 reads CASSQTGRTEAFF. CDR3 DNA: TGTGCCAGCAGTCAGACAGGGAGAACTGAAGCTTTCTTT.

The chain combines TRBV28 with TRBJ2-7; D could derive from TRBD1 or TRBD2 (5 bases each). Germline V CDR1 and CDR2: MDHEN, SYDVKM. The CDR3 runs to 13 residues. V was pared by 5 bases and J by 5 bases, with 13 bases between. In nucleotides, the CDR3 is TGTGCCAGCAGTCCGGGACCCTCGAACGAGCAGTACTTC. It is translated as CASSPGPSNEQYF.

In its sample, this clone was seen a few times. The J gene is TRBJ2-1, the V gene TRBV7-9; 8 nucleotides agree with TRBD2. This CDR3 spans 17 amino acids. With V trimmed by 0 bases and J by 2 bases, 6 bases remained unmatched. The germline CDR1 and CDR2 sequences are SEHNR and FQNEAQ (reference sequence). The CDR3 DNA follows: TGTGCCAGCAGCTTAGCGATCGCGGGAGGACCCTACAATGAGCAGTTCTTC. Translated: CASSLAIAGGPYNEQFF.

This clone has a single count. This chain connects TRBV29-1 to TRBJ2-2; D is unresolved. CDR3 length: 14 amino acids. Germline loops: CDR1 SQVTM, CDR2 ANQGSEA. Trimming stripped 5 bases from V and 6 bases from J, with 16 bases between. This chain's CDR3 is CSVPSGRRSGELFF. CDR3 in DNA: TGCAGCGTTCCCTCCGGGCGTAGATCCGGGGAGCTGTTTTTT.

The count of this clone is one. V usage is TRBV7-8 and J usage is TRBJ2-1; 9 bases are shared with TRBD2. The germline V gene has CDR1 SGHVS and CDR2 FQNEAQ. This CDR3 contains 13 residues. Trimming at V came to 5 bases and at J to 9 bases, leaving 5 bases not matched to a gene. The CDR3, as DNA: TGTGCCAGCAGCCTGGGACTAGCTTCTGAGCAGTTCTTC. It specifies CASSLGLASEQFF.

The CDR3 DNA is TGTGCCAGCAGCGTAGCGGCAATTAACACTGAAGCTTTCTTT. Protein product: CASSVAAINTEAFF. The chain recombines TRBV9 with TRBJ1-1; D is unclear. Germline lookup yields CDR1 SGDLS and CDR2 YYNGEE. The CDR3 length is 14 residues. V lost 0 bases and J 2 bases, leaving 8 bases between the germline ends. The full variable domain, rest sourced from reference TRBV9 and TRBJ1-1, is DSGVTQTPKHLITATGQRVTLRCSPRSGDLSVYWYQQSLDQGLQFLIQYYNGEERAKGNILERFSAQQFPDLHSELNLSSLELGDSALYFCASSVAAINTEAFFGQGTRLTVV.

V and J are TRBV18 and TRBJ1-1, with a tentative D call TRBD1 (6 bases). CDR1 is KGHSH and CDR2 is LQKENI in the germline V gene. Trimming left V 3 bases short and J 3 bases short, with 14 bases between. This CDR3 has 15 amino acids. As DNA, the CDR3 is TGTGCCAGCTCACCCCTGGGGGCGATGGACACTGAAGCTTTCTTT. Translated: CASSPLGAMDTEAFF.